This T cell receptor beta chain was obtained from a study of blood T cell repertoires in COVID-19. About the research overall: In each case, the material was cDNA or gDNA derived from T cells, B-cell-depleted T cells, or PBMCs.

Trimming pared 5 bases from V and 4 bases from J, leaving 11 bases between. Germline CDR1 and CDR2: MNHEY and SVGAGI. The CDR3 has 14 residues. Per the study methods: How many nucleated cells were present was estimated from reference gene primer amplification. Sequencing used immunoSEQ multiplex PCR; TCRdb keeps in-frame clones, though not all of them. That table furnishes V, J and clone size, whereas the DNA furnished D and trimming. The profile shows 85,000 to 100,000 clones, 86% of them singletons. Sequencing used peripheral blood. This receptor was identified in a man aged 50-60 years with active or convalescent COVID-19. The chain joins TRBV6-5 to TRBJ2-2; the D gene is possibly TRBD2 (5 bases). CDR3 nucleotides: TGTGCCAGCAGTCGCCGGGATGCCACCGGGGAGCTGTTTTTT. Encoded protein: CASSRRDATGELFF.